This section outlines one TCR beta chain sequence together with its context. Its antigen is still unknown. A single-stranded UMI oligo with SP2 sequence was ligated to cDNA 3' ends. First-round PCR used three to five cycles and beta primers RC1.1 and RC1.2 covering TRBC1 and TRBC2. One entry per CDR3 protein results from TCRdb running MiXCR on the UMI-ligation and nested PCR reads. The sample holds tens of thousands of distinct CDR3 sequences, around a tenth seen once. The data were taken from a study of quantifying T cell responses using KT2 cells. Study as a whole: cDNA was made from DNase-treated RNA using alpha and beta constant primers. The second PCR was a qPCR stopped at a predetermined fluorescence threshold.

CDR1 and CDR2 (germline): KGHSH, LQKENI. The trim removed 3 bases at V and 4 bases at J, leaving 5 bases unmatched. The CDR3 spans 15 residues. Study-level results: Even the lowest spike-in, about one KT2 cell per 100,000 PBMC, yielded detectable KT2 sequences.

KT2, a clone with a known TCR, was spiked into unfractionated PBMC. Fixed numbers of PBMC received varying amounts of KT2 cells. The chain is built from TRBV18 and TRBJ2-1; 8 bases map to TRBD1. Sequenced input: PBMCs spiked with cells of the T cell clone KT2. This receptor was identified in a human donor. The CDR3 here is CASSPGTGVYNEQFF. CDR3 bases: TGTGCCAGCTCACCCGGGACAGGAGTTTACAATGAGCAGTTCTTC.